This T cell receptor (beta chain) was retrieved from a study of T-cell memory formation after mild COVID-19. Germline values: CDR1 GTSNPN, CDR2 SVGIG (reference sequence). The V gene lost 2 bases and the J gene lost 0 bases, with 17 bases spanning the gap. This CDR3 has 17 amino acids. Study results and caveats: CD4/CD8 balance held among clones contracting day 15 to 85, and later expanders leaned CD4+.

Sample barcodes and UMIs were carried by the TCR alpha and TCR beta cDNA libraries that 5'RACE generated with constant-segment primers. One entry per CDR3 protein results from TCRdb running MiXCR on the 5' RACE reads. The sample carries over 500,000 distinct CDR3 sequences, roughly 17% recorded once. Turning to this clonotype: Its antigen is undetermined.

The chain is built from TRBV30 and TRBJ2-1, with D perhaps TRBD1 (5 bases). Input material: PBMCs or a T cell subset sorted from them (not recorded which). The receptor was isolated from an adult woman who had mild COVID-19 (a few samples of this study predate the infection). Cell type and time point are not known. CDR3 sequence reads: CAWSSMTVTSSYNEQFF. The CDR3 nucleotides read TGTGCCTGGAGTTCGATGACAGTCACGAGCTCCTACAATGAGCAGTTCTTC.